The 20 T cell receptor beta chains below were found in one sample sequenced in a study of blood T cell repertoires in COVID-19. Produced via immunoSEQ multiplex PCR; TCRdb's table is partial and in-frame only. The profile shows 65,000 to 90,000 clones, 89% of them singletons. Sequencing used peripheral blood. Source of these receptors: a man aged 45-65 years with acute or convalescent COVID-19.

The chain combines TRBV30 with TRBJ1-3; 9 nucleotides agree with TRBD1. V was clipped by 4 bases and J by 4 bases; unmatched bases: 8. This CDR3 has 15 residues. Germline V CDR1 and CDR2: GTSNPN, SVGIG (reference sequence). CDR3 bases: TGTGCCTGGAAACTACAGGGGGCGGGAGGAAACACCATATATTTT. Residues: CAWKLQGAGGNTIYF.

Written as DNA, the CDR3 is TGTGCCAGCAGCTTGGTGCAGGGAACAGATACGCAGTATTTT. This translates into CASSLVQGTDTQYF. The chain has TRBV5-6 and TRBJ2-3; TRBD1 might be the D (5 bases). The CDR3 totals 14 residues. Trimming took 0 bases from V and 3 from J, leaving 8 bases between them. The germline CDR1 and CDR2 sequences are SGHDT and YYEEEE.

This chain joins TRBV15 and TRBJ2-2; D gene unclear. V lost 1 base to trimming and J lost 8 bases, with 11 bases between them. Germline V lookup: CDR1 LNHNV, CDR2 YYDKDF (reference sequence). The length of the CDR3 is 14 residues. CDR3 amino acids: CATSRGSFMGELFF. The CDR3 DNA reads TGTGCCACCAGCAGAGGGAGTTTCATGGGGGAGCTGTTTTTT.

The chain carries TRBV3-1 (or the pseudogene TRBV3-2) and TRBJ1-2; 8 positions agree with TRBD1. The V gene's germline CDR1 is LGHDT and CDR2 YNNKEL (reference sequence). V was clipped by 6 bases and J by 12 bases; unmatched bases: 15. The CDR3 is 14 residues long. The CDR3 spells CASRDNNPTGENTF. In DNA, the CDR3 is TGTGCCAGCAGGGACAATAACCCGACAGGGGAGAACACCTTC.

This chain joins TRBV5-1 and TRBJ1-2; D not resolved. The CDR3 is made up of 12 amino acids. Per the germline V gene, CDR1 is SGHRS and CDR2 is YFSETQ. Deletions cut 6 bases from V and 7 bases from J, with 13 bases between. CDR3 in DNA: TGCGCCAGCAACAAGGACGGGGTTGGCTACACCTTC. This sequence encodes CASNKDGVGYTF.

Remarks on this clone: Other DNA variants within this sample encode the same CDR3. The V and J genes are TRBV7-2 and TRBJ2-3; the match to TRBD2 covers 9 bases. The CDR3 contains 15 residues. Germline V gene lookup returns CDR1 SGHTA and CDR2 FQGNSA. V lost 2 bases and J lost 6; bases outside the gene matches: 6. For the CDR3, the DNA is TGTGCCAGCAGCTTAAGGCGGGGGGGCAGGGATACGCAGTATTTT. This gives the protein CASSLRRGGRDTQYF.

This chain uses TRBV19 with TRBJ2-1, with D possibly TRBD2 on 5 matching bases. Trimming shortened V by 3 bases and J by 7 bases, and 25 bases separated the two germline ends. The CDR3 runs 18 residues. Germline V CDR1 and CDR2: LNHDA, SQIVND (reference sequence). The CDR3 sequence: CASSMRVGSFGSSNEQFF. CDR3 nucleotides: TGTGCCAGTAGTATGAGGGTGGGTTCGTTCGGTTCTTCAAATGAGCAGTTCTTC.

This clone was seen a single time. The chain's CDR3 is CASSQGAQGWSQHF. The CDR3 DNA reads TGTGCCAGCAGCCAAGGGGCACAGGGTTGGTCCCAGCATTTT. The chain couples TRBV3-1 (or the pseudogene TRBV3-2) to TRBJ1-5, with D possibly matching TRBD1 (6 bases). The CDR3 totals 14 residues. The V end was cut by 1 base, the J end by 11 bases, with 15 bases between. Germline loops: CDR1 LGHDT, CDR2 YNNKEL (reference sequence).

The chain combines TRBV27 with TRBJ1-2; D is uncertain. Deletions cut 8 bases from V and 6 bases from J, with 7 bases between. The CDR3 runs 10 residues. Germline values: CDR1 MNHEY, CDR2 SMNVEV (reference sequence). CDR3 nucleotide sequence: TGTGCCAGCTGCGGGGATGGCTACACCTTC. Protein sequence: CASCGDGYTF.

The rearrangement uses TRBV9 and TRBJ1-6, with 12 bases aligning to TRBD1. Germline V gene sequence: CDR1 SGDLS, CDR2 YYNGEE. This CDR3 has 16 residues. The J segment lost 10 bases and the V segment lost 4 bases, leaving 9 bases of the junction unmatched. The CDR3 reads CASSIRRDRGQSPLHF. The CDR3 DNA reads as TGTGCCAGCAGCATTAGGCGGGACAGGGGGCAGTCACCCCTCCACTTT. Together with reference TRBV9 and TRBJ1-6, the CDR3 gives the full variable domain: DSGVTQTPKHLITATGQRVTLRCSPRSGDLSVYWYQQSLDQGLQFLIQYYNGEERAKGNILERFSAQQFPDLHSELNLSSLELGDSALYFCASSIRRDRGQSPLHFGNGTRLTVT.

The chain couples TRBV6-1 to TRBJ1-2; 8 nucleotides match TRBD1. Trimming at V came to 0 bases and at J to 4 bases, leaving 1 base not matched to a gene. Germline V lookup: CDR1 MNHNS, CDR2 SASEGT. The CDR3 has 14 amino acids. The CDR3 protein is CASSEAGQAYGYTF. The CDR3 bases are TGTGCCAGCAGTGAAGCGGGACAGGCCTATGGCTACACCTTC.

This clone was detected only once. The V and J genes are TRBV6-5 and TRBJ1-2, with a tentative D call TRBD1 (5 bases). The CDR3 length is 11 residues. Trimming stripped 7 bases from V and 4 bases from J, with 7 bases between. The germline gives CDR1 MNHEY, CDR2 SVGAGI. CDR3 nucleotides: TGTGCCAGCAACCAGGGCTATGGCTACACCTTC. Translation: CASNQGYGYTF.

The rearrangement joins TRBV25-1 to TRBJ1-6; 7 nucleotides align to TRBD1. The CDR3 runs 16 residues. V dropped 4 bases and J dropped 8; count of bases not matched to a gene: 11. In germline, CDR1 is MGHDK, CDR2 SYGVNS. Written as DNA, the CDR3 is TGTGCCAGCAGTGCTTGGGGCGGAGGGGGCGATTCACCCCTCCACTTT. Translated: CASSAWGGGGDSPLHF.

The chain recombines TRBV4-1 with TRBJ1-1; 7 bases fit TRBD1. Trimming cost V 5 bases and J 10 bases; bases outside gene matches: 10. The CDR3 sequence is 13 residues long. The germline V gene encodes CDR1 MGHRA and CDR2 YSYEKL. The CDR3 region has the DNA TGCGCCAGCAGCATGGGACAGCGGGGGGGAGCTTTCTTT. It encodes CASSMGQRGGAFF.

The V call is TRBV5-1, the J call TRBJ1-6, with 8 bases aligning to TRBD1. This CDR3 region has 18 residues. The V gene end was trimmed by 3 bases and the J gene end by 6 bases; junction bases not matched to a gene: 14. CDR1 is SGHRS, CDR2 YFSETQ, per germline. Here the CDR3 DNA reads TGCGCCAGCAGCTCCGGGACAGGCGCAGGTTTGGGTAATTCACCCCTCCACTTT. This encodes CASSSGTGAGLGNSPLHF.

The chain couples TRBV6-5 to TRBJ1-5; TRBD1 is a possible D gene (6 bases). V lost 2 bases and J 1 base, leaving 9 bases between the germline ends. The CDR3 runs 15 residues. Germline CDR1 and CDR2: MNHEY and SVGAGI. The CDR3 nucleotides are TGTGCCAGCAGTTACGGGGGCCTCAGCAATCAGCCCCAGCATTTT. Amino acid sequence: CASSYGGLSNQPQHF.

The rearrangement joins TRBV7-2 to TRBJ2-3; D possibly corresponds to TRBD2 (6 bases). The V gene lost 5 bases and the J gene lost 3 bases, with 9 bases spanning the gap. The CDR3 loop spans 13 amino acids. In germline, CDR1 is SGHTA, CDR2 FQGNSA. This CDR3 reads CASSNSGTDTQYF. In DNA form, the CDR3 reads TGTGCCAGCAGCAATAGCGGAACAGATACGCAGTATTTT.

Only a few counts were recorded for this clone. The chain links TRBV3-1 (or the pseudogene TRBV3-2) to TRBJ1-1, with a weak D call TRBD1 (5 bases). The length of the CDR3 is 11 residues. V dropped 6 bases and J dropped 6 bases, with 8 bases sitting between them. Looked up from germline, CDR1 is LGHDT and CDR2 is YNNKEL (reference sequence). As DNA, the CDR3 is TGTGCCAGCAGAAGGGGTCCTGAAGCTTTCTTT. Encoded protein: CASRRGPEAFF.

The chain combines TRBV18 with TRBJ2-5; TRBD2 matches 10 bases. The CDR3 sequence is 15 residues long. Germline assignment: CDR1 KGHSH and CDR2 LQKENI. J was trimmed by 0 bases and V by 6 bases; bases with no gene match: 4. The CDR3 nucleotides read TGTGCCAGCTCGCGTAGCGGGGGGTACCAAGAGACCCAGTACTTC. Its protein product is CASSRSGGYQETQYF.

V and J are TRBV3-1 (or the pseudogene TRBV3-2) and TRBJ2-3; 9 bases fit TRBD2. J gave up 1 base and V 6 bases, and 5 bases lay outside the gene matches. CDR3 length: 15 amino acids. Germline CDR1 and CDR2: LGHDT and YNNKEL (reference sequence). CDR3 DNA sequence: TGTGCCAGCAGGGACGCGGGGGGGCGCACAGATACGCAGTATTTT. Amino acid sequence: CASRDAGGRTDTQYF.